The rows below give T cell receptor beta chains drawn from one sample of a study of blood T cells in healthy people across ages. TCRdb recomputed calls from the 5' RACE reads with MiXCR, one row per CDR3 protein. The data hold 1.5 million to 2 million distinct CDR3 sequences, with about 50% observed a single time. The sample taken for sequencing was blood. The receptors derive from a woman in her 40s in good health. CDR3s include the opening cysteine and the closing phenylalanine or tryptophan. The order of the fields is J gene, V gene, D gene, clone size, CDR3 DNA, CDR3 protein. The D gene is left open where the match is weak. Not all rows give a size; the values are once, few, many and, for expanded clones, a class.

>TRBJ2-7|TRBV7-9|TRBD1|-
TGTGCCAGCAGCTTATATGGGACAGGGGCCTACGAGCAGTACTTC
CASSLYGTGAYEQYF
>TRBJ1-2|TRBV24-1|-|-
TGTGCCACCAGTGGGGGCGCGGATGGCTACACCTTC
CATSGGADGYTF
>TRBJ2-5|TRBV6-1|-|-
TGTGCCAGCAGTGAACCGGCTCTGGGGACCCAGTACTTC
CASSEPALGTQYF
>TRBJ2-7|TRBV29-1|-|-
TGCAGCGTTGTCGGGGTCAGATTATACGAGCAGTACTTC
CSVVGVRLYEQYF
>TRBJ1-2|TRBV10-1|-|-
TGCGCCAGCAGTGGGACATTAACGTATGGCTACACCTTC
CASSGTLTYGYTF
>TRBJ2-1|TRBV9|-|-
TGTGCCAGCAGCCCCCCGAGGGTGGGGGTGAATGAGCAGTTCTTC
CASSPPRVGVNEQFF
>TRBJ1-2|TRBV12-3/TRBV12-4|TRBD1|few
TGTGCCAGCAGTTTACCGGGACAGGGGGCGTTGGGCTACACCTTC
CASSLPGQGALGYTF
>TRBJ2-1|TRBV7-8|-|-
TGTGCCAGCAGCCGCTTAGCGCTGGGCTCCTACAATGAGCAGTTCTTC
CASSRLALGSYNEQFF
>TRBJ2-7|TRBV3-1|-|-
TGTGCCAGCAGCCACCCAGGGCGCCAGAGCTCCTACGAGCAGTACTTC
CASSHPGRQSSYEQYF
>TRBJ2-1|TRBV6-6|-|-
TGTGCCAGCATGGGGCAAAGGGCCAATGAGCAGTTCTTC
CASMGQRANEQFF
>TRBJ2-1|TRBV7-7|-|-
TGTGCTAGCAGCGACACCGGGAAGGAATACAATGAGCAGTTCTTC
CASSDTGKEYNEQFF
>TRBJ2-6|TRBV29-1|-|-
TGCAGCGTTGAAGTGGGGTTGGGACGGAGCTCTGGGGCCAACGTCCTGACTTTC
CSVEVGLGRSSGANVLTF
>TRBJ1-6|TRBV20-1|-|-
TGCAGTGCTAGAGCTGACTTGAATCGTAATTCACCCCTCCACTTT
CSARADLNRNSPLHF
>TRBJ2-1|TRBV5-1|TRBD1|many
TGCGCCAGCAGCTTGGCGGGACAGGGGTACAATGAGCAGTTCTTC
CASSLAGQGYNEQFF
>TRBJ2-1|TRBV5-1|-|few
TGCGCCAGCAGCTTGGGGCCCCAATACGACAGGGAGCAGTTCTTC
CASSLGPQYDREQFF
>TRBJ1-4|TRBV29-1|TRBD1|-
TGCAGCGTACTAATACAGGGGGGAAAACTGTTTTTT
CSVLIQGGKLFF
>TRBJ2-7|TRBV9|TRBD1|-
TGTGCCAGCAGCGTAGGCACGGGACAGGGGATCTACGAGCAGTACTTC
CASSVGTGQGIYEQYF
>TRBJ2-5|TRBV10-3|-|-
TGTGCCATCAGGGACCATGGAGGCGAGACCCTGTACTTC
CAIRDHGGETLYF
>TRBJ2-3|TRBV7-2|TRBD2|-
TGTGCCAGCAGCTTAGCGATTGCGGGGGTTAGCACAGATACGCAGTATTTT
CASSLAIAGVSTDTQYF
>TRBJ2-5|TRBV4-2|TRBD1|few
TGTGCCAGCAGCCAACCGGGACAGGGACCCGATGGTTTAGAGCAGTACTTC
CASSQPGQGPDGLEQYF
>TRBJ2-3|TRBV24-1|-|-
TGTGCCACCAGTGACCAGACTAGAGAGATGGGAGATACGCAGTATTTT
CATSDQTREMGDTQYF
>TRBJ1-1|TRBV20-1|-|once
TGCAGCTCCCCGGGGGTGTACGCTGAAGCTTTCTTT
CSSPGVYAEAFF
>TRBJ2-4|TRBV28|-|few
TGTGCCAGCAGTCTAAGGGGAGAGGGCAAAAACATTCAGTACTTC
CASSLRGEGKNIQYF
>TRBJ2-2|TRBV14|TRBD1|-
TGTGCCAGCAGCCATATAGCCACGACAGGGCGAACCGGGGAGCTGTTTTTT
CASSHIATTGRTGELFF
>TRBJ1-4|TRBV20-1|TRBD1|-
TGCAGTGCTAGAGACTGGACAGGCGCAACTAATGAAAAACTGTTTTTT
CSARDWTGATNEKLFF
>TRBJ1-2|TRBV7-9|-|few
TGTGCCAGCAGCTTTGTTCAGGGTGATGGCTACACCTTC
CASSFVQGDGYTF
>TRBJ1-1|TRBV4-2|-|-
TGTGCCAGCAGCCGGCGGACCACCGAAAGTGAAGCTTTCTTT
CASSRRTTESEAFF
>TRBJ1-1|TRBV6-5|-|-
TGTGCCAGCACCCCGAGGACGGGTTCAGCTTTCTTT
CASTPRTGSAFF
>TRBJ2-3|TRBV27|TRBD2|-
TGTGCCAGCAGTGCCCGGTCTAGCGGGGGATTCACAGATACGCGGTATTTT
CASSARSSGGFTDTRYF
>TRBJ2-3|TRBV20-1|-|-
TGCAGTGCAGAGCCGGGACCCACGGGGGCAGATACGCAGTATTTT
CSAEPGPTGADTQYF
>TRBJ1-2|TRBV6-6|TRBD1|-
TGTGCCGGCAGGTTGGGACAGGGGGGTTATGGCTACACCTTC
CAGRLGQGGYGYTF
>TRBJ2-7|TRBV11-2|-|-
TGTGCCCGCAGCCTCTACAAAGGGGCCGGGTACGAGCAGTACTTC
CARSLYKGAGYEQYF
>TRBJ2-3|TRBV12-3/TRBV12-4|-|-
TGTGCCATCTCGTTAAGCAGAGTGATAGCGGATACGCAGTATTTT
CAISLSRVIADTQYF
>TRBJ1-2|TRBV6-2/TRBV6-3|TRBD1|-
TGTGCCAGCAGTCCGGGACAGCTTACCAACTATGGCTACACCTTC
CASSPGQLTNYGYTF
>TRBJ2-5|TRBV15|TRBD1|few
TGTGCCACCAGCAGAGATCCTACAGGGGAAGAAGAGACCCAGTACTTC
CATSRDPTGEEETQYF
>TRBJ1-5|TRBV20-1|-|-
TGCAGTGCTAGGGGATTGCAGCCCCAGCATTTT
CSARGLQPQHF
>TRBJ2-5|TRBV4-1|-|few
TGCGCCAGCAGCCAAGATAGGGGGAGACCCCAAGAGACCCAGTACTTC
CASSQDRGRPQETQYF
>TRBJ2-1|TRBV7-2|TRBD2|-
TGTGCCAGCAGCTTAACAACTAGCGGGGTACTAGTCCATGGGCAGTTCTTC
CASSLTTSGVLVHGQFF
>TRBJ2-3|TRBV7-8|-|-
TGTGCCAGCAGCTTAGCCCGTTTGGGATCAGATACGCAGTATTTT
CASSLARLGSDTQYF
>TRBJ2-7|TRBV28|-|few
TGTGCCAGCAGTTTGACTCTCTTCGAGCAGTACTTC
CASSLTLFEQYF
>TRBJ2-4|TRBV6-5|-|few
TGTGCCAGCAGTTACTACGCAACGGGGGCCAAAAACATTCAGTACTTC
CASSYYATGAKNIQYF
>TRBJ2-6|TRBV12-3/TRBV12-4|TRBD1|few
TGTGCCAGCAGTTCGACAGGGGGCTTAATCTCTGGGGCCAACGTCCTGACTTTC
CASSSTGGLISGANVLTF
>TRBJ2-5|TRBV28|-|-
TGTGCCAGCAGTTTATCCCGACAGCACTTAAGGGAGACCCAGTACTTC
CASSLSRQHLRETQYF
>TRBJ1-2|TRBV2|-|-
TGTGCCAGCAGTGAACTTGGCCAGTTTTATGGCTACACCTTC
CASSELGQFYGYTF
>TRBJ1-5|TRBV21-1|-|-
TGTGCCAGCAGCATCTGGACAGGGGGTAACAATCAGCCCCAGCATTTT
CASSIWTGGNNQPQHF
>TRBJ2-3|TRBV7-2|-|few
TGTGCCAGCAGCTTAGGGGGGGGCTGGGGAGATACGCAGTATTTT
CASSLGGGWGDTQYF
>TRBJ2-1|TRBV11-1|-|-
TGTGCCAGCAGCTTAGGTCTGGAGGGCTCTTACAATGAGCAGTTCTTC
CASSLGLEGSYNEQFF
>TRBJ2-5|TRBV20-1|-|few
TGCAGTGCTTTGACAGCCGTTTACCAAGAGACCCAGTACTTC
CSALTAVYQETQYF
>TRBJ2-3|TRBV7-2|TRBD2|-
TGTGCCAGCAGCGTTAGCGGGGGCTATTTTACAGATACGCAGTATTTT
CASSVSGGYFTDTQYF
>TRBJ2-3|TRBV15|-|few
TGTGCCACCAGCCCCGATTCGACAGAGCAGCCCTCAGATACGCAGTATTTT
CATSPDSTEQPSDTQYF
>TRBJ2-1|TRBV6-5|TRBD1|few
TGTGCCAGCAGTTTTAGACAGGGAAACAATGAGCAGTTCTTC
CASSFRQGNNEQFF
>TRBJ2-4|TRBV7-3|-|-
TGTGCCAGCAGTCGGGACCCCGTGGACATTCAGTACTTC
CASSRDPVDIQYF
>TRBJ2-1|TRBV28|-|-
TGTGCCAGCAGTTTTGGCAGCACTACCTGGGGGAATGAGCAGTTCTTC
CASSFGSTTWGNEQFF
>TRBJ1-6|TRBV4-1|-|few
TGCGCCAGCAGACTGATCTGGCAGCCAGATTCACCCCTCCACTTT
CASRLIWQPDSPLHF